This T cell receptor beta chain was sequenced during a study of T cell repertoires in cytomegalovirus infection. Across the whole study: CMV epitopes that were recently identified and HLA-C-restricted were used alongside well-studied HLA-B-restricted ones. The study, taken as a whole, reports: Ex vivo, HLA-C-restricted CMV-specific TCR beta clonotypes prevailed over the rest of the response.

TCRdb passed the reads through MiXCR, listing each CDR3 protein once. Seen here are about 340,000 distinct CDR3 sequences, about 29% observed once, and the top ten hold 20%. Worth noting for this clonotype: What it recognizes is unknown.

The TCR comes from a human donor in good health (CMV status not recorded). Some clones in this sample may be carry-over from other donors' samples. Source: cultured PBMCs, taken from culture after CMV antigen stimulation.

Here the CDR3 DNA reads TGCAGCGTTGAAGACCCGACAGTCATGAACACTGAAGCTTTCTTT. This codes for CSVEDPTVMNTEAFF. This sequence joins TRBV29-1 and TRBJ1-1; D possibly corresponds to TRBD1 (5 bases). This CDR3 comprises 15 residues. CDR1 is SQVTM and CDR2 is ANQGSEA in the germline V gene. V was cut by 0 bases and J by 0 bases, with 11 bases left in between.